These 21 T cell receptor beta chains were all obtained from the same sample, sequenced in a study of shared clonotypes between healthy human individuals. Using immunoSEQ multiplex PCR, the repertoire was profiled, and TCRdb retains in-frame clones only, with some absent. Among millions of clones listed, about 92% were seen once. What was sequenced was naive CD4+ T cells sorted from blood. Described subset: CD45RA+ positively selected. The origin of the receptors is a man aged 18-30 years in good health.

The V and J genes are TRBV6-1 and TRBJ2-1, with D possibly being TRBD2 (6 bases). The CDR3 extends over 15 amino acids. V was trimmed by 4 bases and J by 3 bases, leaving 13 bases between them. The germline gives CDR1 MNHNS, CDR2 SASEGT. The CDR3 region has the DNA TGTGCCAGCAGTGTAACTAGCAGTAACTACAATGAGCAGTTCTTC. As protein: CASSVTSSNYNEQFF.

This rearrangement joins TRBV27 to TRBJ2-7, with 7 bases that match TRBD2. Trimming removed 2 bases from V and 3 bases from J; junction bases left unmatched: 10. Germline V gives CDR1 MNHEY, CDR2 SMNVEV (reference sequence). This CDR3 is 16 amino acids long. The CDR3 sequence: CASSLREGQASYEQYF. The CDR3 coding sequence is TGTGCCAGCAGTTTAAGGGAGGGCCAGGCTAGCTACGAGCAGTACTTC.

V gene TRBV4-1 combines with J gene TRBJ2-5; 15 nucleotides agree with TRBD2. The germline V gene has CDR1 MGHRA and CDR2 YSYEKL. The ends lost 3 bases at V and 4 bases at J; junction bases unmatched: 3. This CDR3 has 16 residues. The CDR3: CASSHPGLAGGETQYF. CDR3 nucleotides: TGCGCCAGCAGCCATCCGGGACTAGCGGGAGGAGAGACCCAGTACTTC.

As for this clone: The sample holds other DNA sequences that translate to the same CDR3. V is TRBV7-2 and J is TRBJ2-7; 8 bases align to TRBD2. CDR1 is SGHTA and CDR2 is FQGNSA in the germline V gene. The CDR3 contains 14 residues. The trim removed 2 bases at V and 2 bases at J, leaving 2 bases unmatched. CDR3 loop: CASSLTSGTYEQYF. For the CDR3, the DNA is TGTGCCAGCAGCTTAACTAGCGGAACCTACGAGCAGTACTTC.

Only a few counts were recorded for this clone. The chain links TRBV21-1 to TRBJ1-4; TRBD1, the table's D call, lacks a check against the DNA. TRBV21-1 is a listed pseudogene. The length of the CDR3 is 16 residues. Here the CDR3 DNA reads TGTGCCAGCAGCAAGAGAGACAGGGACGGTTGCGAAAAACTGTTTTTT. Protein sequence: CASSKRDRDGCEKLFF.

The chain has TRBV7-2 and TRBJ2-2; D is perhaps TRBD2 (5 bases). CDR1 and CDR2 (germline): SGHTA, FQGNSA. V lost 6 bases and J 0 bases, leaving 11 bases between the germline ends. The CDR3 loop spans 15 amino acids. CDR3 protein: CASRRIASNTGELFF. The CDR3 coding sequence is TGTGCCAGCAGGAGGATAGCGTCGAACACCGGGGAGCTGTTTTTT.

CDR3: CASSYSTTPTGNTIYF. The CDR3 DNA sequence: TGTGCCAGCAGTTACTCTACGACTCCAACTGGAAACACCATATATTTT. The chain is built from TRBV6-5 and TRBJ1-3; D not certain. Trimming took off 0 bases at V and 2 bases at J, with 11 bases between the two ends. The germline V gene has CDR1 MNHEY and CDR2 SVGAGI. The CDR3 is made up of 16 amino acids.

The chain joins TRBV30 to TRBJ2-7, with 11 positions matching TRBD1. Germline V CDR1 and CDR2: GTSNPN, SVGIG (reference sequence). The length of the CDR3 is 13 residues. V shed 1 base and J 7 bases; nucleotides not matched to a gene: 3. The CDR3 DNA is TGTGCCTGGAGTGGGGACAGGGGGAGGGAGCAGTACTTC. Its protein product is CAWSGDRGREQYF.

To note about this clone: Other DNA variants within this sample encode the same CDR3. The rearrangement links TRBV5-6 to TRBJ1-3; D remains unclear. Germline loops: CDR1 SGHDT, CDR2 YYEEEE. This CDR3 region has 15 residues. V was clipped by 0 bases and J by 0 bases, with 7 bases between them. Written as DNA, the CDR3 is TGTGCCAGCAGCTTGGGGTCCAGCTCTGGAAACACCATATATTTT. Translating it yields CASSLGSSSGNTIYF.

This clone came up a few times. The chain combines TRBV30 with TRBJ1-1; D not certain. V lost 0 bases, J lost 4 bases, and 6 bases lay in between. Germline loops: CDR1 GTSNPN, CDR2 SVGIG (reference sequence). There are 12 residues in the CDR3. The CDR3 protein is CAWSVMFTEAFF. CDR3 DNA sequence: TGTGCCTGGAGTGTAATGTTCACTGAAGCTTTCTTT.

The V call is TRBV6-5, the J call TRBJ2-7; TRBD2 is a possible D gene (7 bases). CDR1 and CDR2 from the germline V gene are MNHEY and SVGAGI. V gave up 6 bases and J gave up 4 bases, with 19 bases separating them. The CDR3 runs 15 residues. The CDR3 here is CASSPGGAKLYEQYF. DNA of the CDR3: TGTGCCAGCAGCCCTGGGGGGGCGAAACTTTACGAGCAGTACTTC.

The V gene is TRBV2, the J gene TRBJ1-6; TRBD1 might be the D (6 bases). Germline V CDR1 and CDR2: SNHLY, FYNNEI. The CDR3 has 15 amino acids. Trimming shortened V by 1 base and J by 10 bases, and 14 bases separated the two germline ends. The CDR3 spells CASSEVADSGSPLHF. CDR3 nucleotides: TGTGCCAGCAGTGAAGTTGCGGACAGTGGATCACCCCTCCACTTT.

The gene calls are TRBV30 and TRBJ1-6; 11 positions agree with TRBD1. This CDR3 has 19 residues. CDR1 and CDR2 from the germline V gene are GTSNPN and SVGIG (reference sequence). Unmatched junction bases numbered 7, after V lost 0 bases and J lost 0 bases. The CDR3 spells CAWSVWRTGGDSYNSPLHF. CDR3 coding DNA: TGTGCCTGGAGTGTTTGGAGGACAGGGGGCGACTCCTATAATTCACCCCTCCACTTT.

This clone was counted once. The J gene is TRBJ2-5, the V gene TRBV2; the match to TRBD1 covers 10 bases. The CDR3 consists of 14 residues. CDR1 SNHLY and CDR2 FYNNEI come from the germline V gene. J gave up 5 bases and V 7 bases, and 7 bases lay outside the gene matches. CDR3 loop: CASNRQGAGETQYF. Here the CDR3 DNA reads TGTGCCAGCAATAGACAGGGGGCCGGGGAGACCCAGTACTTC.

The chain carries TRBV29-1 and TRBJ2-5, with no clear D. V lost 5 bases, J lost 4 bases, and 8 bases lay in between. Germline V lookup: CDR1 SQVTM, CDR2 ANQGSEA. The length of the CDR3 is 11 residues. CDR3 sequence reads: CSVQRTETQYF. The CDR3 region has the DNA TGCAGCGTTCAAAGGACAGAGACCCAGTACTTC.

In this sample, this clone turned up once. The genes are TRBV14 and TRBJ1-6; D gene ambiguous. V was shortened by 4 bases and J by 9 bases, with 13 bases between the two germline ends. CDR3 length equals 14 residues. Germline V gene data show CDR1 as SGHDN and CDR2 as FVKESK. The CDR3, as DNA: TGTGCCAGCAGCCTTGACCGAGAGGGTTCACCCCTCCACTTT. It yields the protein CASSLDREGSPLHF. Full variable domain (missing parts from reference TRBV14 and TRBJ1-6): EAGVTQFPSHSVIEKGQTVTLRCDPISGHDNLYWYRRVMGKEIKFLLHFVKESKQDESGMPNNRFLAERTGGTYSTLKVQPAELEDSGVYFCASSLDREGSPLHFGNGTRLTVT.

This clone came up a few times. This chain joins TRBV6-1 and TRBJ1-5, with D unclear. V dropped 4 bases and J dropped 6 bases, with 10 bases sitting between them. The CDR3 extends over 13 amino acids. Germline CDR1 reads MNHNS; CDR2 reads SASEGT. The chain's CDR3 is CASSGPPSQPQHF. The CDR3 DNA reads as TGTGCCAGCAGTGGTCCCCCCAGTCAGCCCCAGCATTTT.

This clone was detected only a few times. The chain joins TRBV27 to TRBJ1-1; the match to TRBD1 covers 7 bases. The germline V gene encodes CDR1 MNHEY and CDR2 SMNVEV (reference sequence). With V trimmed by 6 bases and J by 1 base, 5 bases remained unmatched. CDR3 length equals 14 residues. The CDR3 nucleotides are TGTGCCAGCAGCCGGGACAGAGAGAACACTGAAGCTTTCTTT. It translates to CASSRDRENTEAFF.

This clone was counted between two and nine times. Other DNA sequences in the sample encode the same CDR3. The V call is TRBV10-3, the J call TRBJ1-2; 7 nucleotides agree with TRBD1. The CDR3 has 13 amino acids. The V gene end was trimmed by 3 bases and the J gene end by 5 bases; junction bases not matched to a gene: 3. The germline V gene encodes CDR1 ENHRY and CDR2 SYGVKD. The CDR3 region is CAISDTGDYGYTF. CDR3 in DNA: TGTGCCATCAGTGACACAGGGGATTATGGCTACACCTTC.

The chain carries TRBV29-1 and TRBJ1-1; 7 bases match TRBD1. CDR1 and CDR2 from the germline V gene are SQVTM and ANQGSEA. The CDR3 length is 14 residues. After removal of 6 bases from V and 1 base from J, the junction contained 8 bases not matched to a gene. CDR3 DNA sequence: TGCAGCGTCAAAGGGGGCGTCTCGAACACTGAAGCTTTCTTT. Its translation is CSVKGGVSNTEAFF. The variable domain in full, completed from reference TRBV29-1 and TRBJ1-1, reads SAVISQKPSRDICQRGTSLTIQCQVDSQVTMMFWYRQQPGQSLTLIATANQGSEATYESGFVIDKFPISRPNLTFSTLTVSNMSPEDSSIYLCSVKGGVSNTEAFFGQGTRLTVV.

The gene calls are TRBV12-5 and TRBJ2-1; D uncertain. The V and J ends lost 6 bases and 4 bases respectively, with 7 bases between them. The CDR3 covers 12 residues. Germline CDR1 and CDR2: LGHNT and FRNRAP. The CDR3 coding sequence is TGTGCTAGTGGGAAGGGTTACAATGAGCAGTTCTTC. Protein product: CASGKGYNEQFF.